This TCR beta chain was captured by sequencing in a study of vaccination effects on CD4 cells after COVID-19 (dated by TCRdb to about 2022). Concerning the study at large: Two doses of either the BNT162b2 or the mRNA-1273 mRNA SARS-CoV-2 vaccine were administered to participants. SARS-CoV-2 spike-specific CD4+ TCR repertoires from before and after mRNA vaccination were compared in COVID-19 convalescent patients and in infection-naive vaccine recipients. A total of ten to eleven COVID-19 convalescent patients and several SARS-CoV-2-naive healthy vaccine recipients were included in the full study. The Oncomine TCR Beta short-read assay on an Illumina iSeq 100 was used to sequence cultures from other donors in the study.

To identify antigen-specific CD4+ T cell clonotypes by their expansion, the ViraFEST assay first stimulated PBMC with viral peptide pools and then applied TCR sequencing. After 10 days of culture, CD4+ T cells were isolated with the EasySep CD4+ T cell isolation kit. Healthy vaccine recipients had no prior SARS-CoV-2 infection, confirmed by negative nucleocapsid antibodies before and after vaccination. Over 1.5 million PBMC per well were cultured with 9 to 10 ug/ml peptides in IMDM containing 5% human AB serum, approximately 10 IU/ml IL-2 and gentamicin. Half of the culture medium was replaced with fresh IL-2-containing medium on days 3 and 7. Unless otherwise noted, each peptide stimulation condition was cultured in triplicate wells. Using Ficoll-Paque Plus gradient centrifugation, PBMC were separated from whole blood and then either used fresh or cryopreserved at -140C. The overlapping peptide pools covered the spike proteins of SARS-CoV-2 as well as those of the common cold coronaviruses HCoV-NL63, HCoV-OC43 and HCoV-229E. The QIAamp micro DNA kit was used to extract genomic DNA from the cultured CD4+ T cells.

The germline V gene sets CDR1 to SGDLS and CDR2 to YYNGEE. The CDR3, from cysteine to phenylalanine, totals 13 residues. The kept DNA is CDR3 alone, 39 bases in frame from the first base. Here V drops 1 base and J drops 6 bases, and the junction holds 3 bases not matched to any gene. Notes on this clone: Its antigen is unknown. Per-base quality was not reported, and no clone a single base away is much larger than it.

Library preparation was by the immunoSEQ multiplex PCR assay. TCR beta CDR3 sequencing was performed on DNA from the cultured, isolated CD4+ T cells. In the authors' own workflow: The analysis removed non-productive TCR sequences, trimmed reads to the CDR3 region, and retained only CDR3s that were 7 or more amino acids long. Antigen-specific clonotypes were identified with the MANAFEST web app by comparing expansion in peptide wells against reference cultures. To be called positive, a clone needed expansion at FDR<0.05 compared with the reference and with all other wells, an odds ratio greater than 5, and a frequency greater than 0.1% in two replicate wells. A clonotype was called cross-reactive if it was significantly expanded both in SARS-CoV-2 spike wells and in at least one common cold coronavirus spike condition. Levenshtein distance calculated with the stringdist R package was used to assess CDR3 similarity, and unrooted trees were constructed with ape in R 3.6.1. Imported from immuneACCESS, the table was reduced by TCRdb to in-frame sequences with V and J called. These copies leave out some clones; in studies compared against another copy, an unresolved V gene accounts for under half, and the cause of the remainder is not known. V, J and clone size were drawn from that table, and D and trimming were deduced from the DNA. Counted in this sample were about 73,000 clones; around 81% of them appeared once. The biggest ten clones account for about 10% of the sample.

Here is what the overall study found, with its caveats: In healthy vaccine recipients, vaccine-induced clones were almost all SARS-CoV-2 mono-reactive, with only 1 of 255 being cross-reactive with common cold coronaviruses. The study was limited by a small number of convalescent patients and lacked early post-infection timepoints. Both infection-induced and vaccine-induced clones contracted markedly at late post-vaccination timepoints, which is consistent with waning T cell responses.

The V and J genes are TRBV9 and TRBJ2-5; 7 central bases correspond to TRBD2. Sequences were derived from CD4+ T cells from PBMCs cultured with SARS-CoV-2 spike peptides, sampled before COVID-19 vaccination. The cell subset or site label on this specimen signifies: SARS-CoV-2 spike overlapping peptide pool stimulation. This receptor was identified in a human donor who received a COVID-19 vaccine. The DNA reads as follows: TGTGCCAGCAGCGTACCGGGGGGAAAGACCCAGTACTTC. Its protein is CASSVPGGKTQYF.